The clone carrying this TCR beta chain has only one observation. Study processing details: Amplification of reference gene primers was used by the study to estimate nucleated cell counts. Profiling relied on immunoSEQ multiplex PCR, and the TCRdb table lists in-frame clones only, not all of them. V, J and clone size derive from that table, while D and trimming were established from the DNA sequence. The repertoire has about 52,000 clones, about 83% of them found once; the top ten carry about 22%. The data are from a study of blood T cell repertoires in COVID-19. Study-level information: The United States, Italy and Spain provided the acute and convalescent COVID-19 samples. T cells, B-cell-depleted T cells, or PBMCs provided the cDNA or gDNA that served as material.

Per the germline V gene, CDR1 is LNHNV and CDR2 is YYDKDF (reference sequence). Trimming cost V 0 bases and J 5 bases; bases outside gene matches: 5. This CDR3 is built from 16 residues. The V and J genes are TRBV15 and TRBJ2-1; 9 nucleotides agree with TRBD2. The sequenced sample was peripheral blood. This sequence was found in an elderly woman with acute or convalescent COVID-19. In DNA form, the CDR3 reads TGTGCCACCAGCAGAGATCAAGGCGGGGGGGACAATGAGCAGTTCTTC. Its translation is CATSRDQGGGDNEQFF.